The clone carrying this T cell receptor (beta chain) was seen a single time. The data are from a study of blood T cell repertoires in COVID-19. Study-level background: Specimens from acute and convalescent COVID-19 originated in the United States, Italy and Spain. Sample material is recorded as cDNA or gDNA derived from T cells, B-cell-depleted T cells, or PBMCs.

Original data processing: Reference gene primer amplification gave estimated nucleated cell counts. Produced via immunoSEQ multiplex PCR; TCRdb's table is partial and in-frame only. V and J calls and clone size are as listed in that table; D and trimming were resolved from the DNA. This table has 80,000 to 100,000 clones, about 89% appearing once. Trimming removed 3 bases at V and 5 bases at J, with 9 bases between. Germline V CDR1 and CDR2: SGDLS, YYNGEE. There are 13 residues in the CDR3. The chain uses TRBV9 and TRBJ2-1; D not resolved. Sequences were obtained from peripheral blood. The source is a human donor in a cohort sampled during active COVID-19. The CDR3 region has the DNA TGTGCCAGCAGCGGCGGAATGAACAATGAGCAGTTCTTC. Protein sequence: CASSGGMNNEQFF.